A selection of T cell receptor beta chains follows, all from one sample in a study of blood T cells in healthy people across ages. MiXCR, run by TCRdb on the 5' RACE reads, gives a single entry per CDR3 protein. The sample includes approximately 800,000 distinct CDR3 sequences, 20% to 30% of them seen just once. The sample was also reused in another study, on T cells of mothers and their children.

Material for sequencing was blood. The origin of the receptors is a boy aged 5-17 years in good health. Both conserved end residues are part of each CDR3. Fields, in order: J gene, clone size, V gene, D gene, CDR3 protein, CDR3 DNA. A D gene is named only where the DNA matches it firmly. For some rows the clone size is stated as once, few or many, or as a class when expanded; others skip it.

>TRBJ2-7|.|TRBV25-1|.
CASSRLPNEQYF
TGTGCCAGCAGCCGACTTCCCAATGAGCAGTACTTC
>TRBJ2-1|.|TRBV20-1|TRBD2
CSARVLSGGTSYNEQFF
TGCAGTGCTAGAGTTCTTAGCGGGGGGACATCCTACAATGAGCAGTTCTTC
>TRBJ2-4|.|TRBV28|.
CASSPRRELAKNIQYF
TGTGCCAGCTCCCCCCGGCGGGAACTAGCCAAAAACATTCAGTACTTC
>TRBJ2-5|few|TRBV20-1|TRBD2
CSAVTSGGAKTQYF
TGCAGTGCTGTGACTAGCGGGGGCGCAAAGACCCAGTACTTC
>TRBJ2-7|.|TRBV7-9|.
CASSATEGDEQYF
TGTGCCAGCAGCGCCACGGAGGGTGACGAGCAGTACTTC
>TRBJ1-1|many|TRBV28|TRBD1
CASSSPGGNTEAFF
TGTGCCAGCAGTTCCCCAGGGGGGAACACTGAAGCTTTCTTT
>TRBJ2-4|few|TRBV5-6|.
CANSLRQLAKNIQYF
TGTGCCAACAGCTTGCGACAGCTAGCCAAAAACATTCAGTACTTC
>TRBJ2-3|.|TRBV29-1|.
CSRGQGLTTDTQYF
TGCAGCCGCGGGCAGGGTTTGACGACAGATACGCAGTATTTT
>TRBJ1-1|.|TRBV29-1|.
CSVLLITGQGFTEAFF
TGCAGCGTGCTATTGATCACGGGGCAGGGGTTTACTGAAGCTTTCTTT
>TRBJ1-1|few|TRBV7-2|.
CASRGRAGSLSTEAFF
TGTGCCAGCAGAGGGCGGGCAGGAAGTTTGAGCACTGAAGCTTTCTTT
>TRBJ1-2|.|TRBV14|.
CASSQVGDVYGYTF
TGTGCCAGCAGCCAAGTGGGGGACGTCTATGGCTACACCTTC
>TRBJ2-6|few|TRBV9|.
CASSVVPAGGSGANVLTF
TGTGCCAGCAGCGTAGTTCCAGCAGGAGGCTCTGGGGCCAACGTCCTGACTTTC
>TRBJ2-1|.|TRBV6-2/TRBV6-3|TRBD2
CASSYLETSGSRDEQFF
TGTGCCAGCAGTTACCTAGAGACTAGCGGGAGTCGGGATGAGCAGTTCTTC
>TRBJ2-7|few|TRBV5-1|TRBD1
CASSTVTGGSYEQYF
TGCGCCAGCAGCACCGTGACAGGGGGCTCCTACGAGCAGTACTTC
>TRBJ2-7|few|TRBV3-1|TRBD2
CASSHLSGRAVYEQYF
TGTGCCAGCAGCCACCTTAGCGGGAGGGCCGTCTACGAGCAGTACTTC
>TRBJ1-1|.|TRBV28|.
CASSPSDRFEAFF
TGTGCCAGCAGTCCATCGGACAGATTTGAAGCTTTCTTT
>TRBJ1-1|.|TRBV7-6|.
CASSPAGAMNTEAFF
TGTGCCAGCAGCCCAGCAGGGGCTATGAACACTGAAGCTTTCTTT
>TRBJ2-3|.|TRBV4-3|.
CASSQDLLSTDTQYF
TGCGCCAGCAGCCAAGACCTACTTAGCACAGATACGCAGTATTTT
>TRBJ2-3|.|TRBV7-9|.
CASSLVASEGADTQYF
TGTGCCAGCAGCTTAGTGGCCTCCGAGGGCGCAGATACGCAGTATTTT
>TRBJ2-1|.|TRBV29-1|.
CSVVGTLQETPYF
TGCAGCGTGGTAGGGACTCTTCAAGAGACCCCGTACTTC
>TRBJ2-5|few|TRBV29-1|.
CSVKLTGVWETQYF
TGCAGCGTGAAGTTGACGGGAGTTTGGGAGACCCAGTACTTC
>TRBJ2-2|few|TRBV11-2|.
CASSPNWGGLGTGELFF
TGTGCCAGCAGCCCCAACTGGGGGGGCCTAGGGACCGGGGAGCTGTTTTTT
>TRBJ1-4|.|TRBV12-3/TRBV12-4|.
CASSLGVEKLFF
TGTGCCAGCAGTTTAGGGGTTGAAAAACTGTTTTTT
>TRBJ2-3|few|TRBV10-3|TRBD1
CAISRDRDTDTQYF
TGTGCCATCAGTCGGGACAGAGACACAGATACGCAGTATTTT
>TRBJ2-6|.|TRBV5-1|TRBD1
CASRQGVSGANVLTF
TGCGCCAGCAGACAGGGGGTCTCTGGGGCCAACGTCCTGACTTTC
>TRBJ1-2|few|TRBV11-2|TRBD1
CASSPLTGGAYVSGYTF
TGTGCCAGCAGCCCTTTGACAGGGGGCGCGTATGTCAGTGGCTACACCTTC
>TRBJ2-1|few|TRBV19|TRBD1
CASRTGQGRVNEQFF
TGTGCCAGTCGAACGGGACAGGGGAGGGTCAATGAGCAGTTCTTC
>TRBJ2-4|.|TRBV20-1|.
CSAPRVGKNIQYF
TGCAGTGCCCCCAGGGTTGGCAAAAACATTCAGTACTTC
>TRBJ1-5|.|TRBV6-5|.
CASGYLGDNQPQHF
TGTGCCAGCGGTTATCTGGGGGACAATCAGCCCCAGCATTTT
>TRBJ2-6|few|TRBV29-1|TRBD2
CSVEVIAGSSGANVLTF
TGCAGCGTTGAAGTAATAGCGGGTAGCTCTGGGGCCAACGTCCTGACTTTC
>TRBJ2-1|.|TRBV20-1|.
CSVRPSYNEQFF
TGCAGTGTTCGGCCGTCCTACAATGAGCAGTTCTTC
>TRBJ1-4|.|TRBV19|TRBD1
CASSTGQVGEKLFF
TGTGCCAGTAGTACTGGACAGGTCGGTGAAAAACTGTTTTTT
>TRBJ1-1|.|TRBV7-8|.
CASSFRPSRDMNTEAFF
TGTGCCAGCAGCTTCCGGCCCTCGAGGGATATGAACACTGAAGCTTTCTTT
>TRBJ2-1|.|TRBV7-3|TRBD1
CASSLNTGGRYEQFF
TGTGCCAGCAGCTTAAATACAGGGGGACGATATGAGCAGTTCTTC
>TRBJ2-5|.|TRBV7-2|TRBD2
CASSLRGVAETQYF
TGTGCCAGCAGCTTACGGGGGGTGGCTGAGACCCAGTACTTC
>TRBJ1-1|.|TRBV20-1|TRBD1
CSAIKDRGNTEAFF
TGCAGTGCTATTAAAGACAGGGGGAACACTGAAGCTTTCTTT
>TRBJ1-1|few|TRBV29-1|TRBD1
CSVDGKGAPALNTEAFF
TGCAGCGTTGATGGAAAGGGGGCCCCAGCCTTGAACACTGAAGCTTTCTTT
>TRBJ2-5|few|TRBV28|.
CASVDGQETQCF
TGTGCCAGCGTGGACGGACAAGAGACCCAGTGCTTC
>TRBJ2-5|.|TRBV20-1|.
CSANPTGPHKETQYF
TGCAGTGCTAATCCGACAGGCCCTCACAAAGAGACCCAGTACTTC
>TRBJ2-1|few|TRBV5-1|TRBD2
CASSPAGTSIYEQFF
TGCGCCAGCAGCCCGGCCGGGACTAGTATCTATGAGCAGTTCTTC
>TRBJ2-7|many|TRBV7-3|TRBD1
CASSFGQGAVYEQYF
TGTGCCAGCAGCTTCGGCCAGGGGGCTGTCTACGAGCAGTACTTC